This entry lists 8 T cell receptor beta chains sequenced from one sample in a study of cytomegalovirus exposure and HLA in healthy donors. 60 Vbeta and 13 Jbeta primers were used in PCR. The repertoire was sequenced with immunoSEQ multiplex PCR; TCRdb's copy has only in-frame clones and lacks some. The specimen's table records 35,000 to 45,000 clones. Input material: PBMCs. The receptors shown here come from a male donor in good health and CMV-seronegative.

The gene calls are TRBV5-3 and TRBJ1-2; 7 nucleotides agree with TRBD1. TRBV5-3 is annotated as an ORF whose role is uncertain. J was trimmed by 8 bases and V by 4 bases; bases with no gene match: 8. This CDR3 has 13 amino acids. The CDR3 spells CARSLYRGHGYTF. Written as DNA, the CDR3 is TGTGCCAGAAGCCTGTACAGGGGACACGGCTACACCTTC.

The V gene is TRBV9, the J gene TRBJ1-2, with a tentative D call TRBD1 (5 bases). The CDR3 has 14 amino acids. The V end lost 3 bases, the J end lost 2 bases, and 11 bases lay between the germline ends. The V gene's germline CDR1 is SGDLS and CDR2 YYNGEE. CDR3 DNA: TGTGCCAGCAGCGGAGGGCGGGGGAACTATGGCTACACCTTC. Residues: CASSGGRGNYGYTF.

The chain joins TRBV18 to TRBJ1-1; 9 nucleotides match TRBD1. V lost 2 bases and J lost 3; bases outside the gene matches: 13. The CDR3 totals 18 residues. Per germline, CDR1 KGHSH and CDR2 LQKENI. For the CDR3, the DNA is TGTGCCAGCTCACCAGTGGTCAGGACAGGGGTCTCGGACACTGAAGCTTTCTTT. It encodes CASSPVVRTGVSDTEAFF.

The CDR3 sequence: CAWIDGITDTQYF. DNA for the CDR3: TGTGCCTGGATTGACGGGATTACAGATACGCAGTATTTT. The V call is TRBV30, the J call TRBJ2-3; TRBD2 might be the D (5 bases). The CDR3 runs to 13 residues. V gave up 4 bases and J gave up 3 bases, with 11 bases separating them. Per germline, CDR1 GTSNPN and CDR2 SVGIG (reference sequence).

The V call is TRBV19, the J call TRBJ1-1; tentative D call: TRBD1 (5 bases). V shed 3 bases and J shed 7 bases, with 15 bases lying between them. The CDR3 sequence is 14 residues long. Looked up from germline, CDR1 is LNHDA and CDR2 is SQIVND (reference sequence). The CDR3 DNA reads TGTGCCAGTAGTATGGATGGGGGGGTGGGTGAAGCTTTCTTT. Translated, it gives CASSMDGGVGEAFF.

This chain uses TRBV6-5 with TRBJ1-5; D call uncertain. The CDR3 runs to 14 residues. Trimming pared 3 bases from V and 2 bases from J, leaving 8 bases between. Germline assignment: CDR1 MNHEY and CDR2 SVGAGI. The DNA of the CDR3 is TGTGCCAGCAGTTATGGAGCGGGCAATCAGCCCCAGCATTTT. Amino acid sequence: CASSYGAGNQPQHF.

The chain couples TRBV11-3 to TRBJ2-5, with 7 nucleotides matching TRBD1. The CDR3 extends over 17 amino acids. Unmatched junction bases numbered 10, after V lost 1 base and J lost 2 bases. Germline V lookup: CDR1 SGHNT, CDR2 YENEEA. DNA for the CDR3: TGTGCCAGCAGCTTAGGACCGGGACAGCGAAATCAAGAGACCCAGTACTTC. Its protein is CASSLGPGQRNQETQYF.

J is TRBJ1-1 and V is TRBV7-9; D not resolved. The V and J ends lost 5 bases and 8 bases respectively, with 15 bases between them. The CDR3 sequence is 13 residues long. The germline CDR1 and CDR2 sequences are SEHNR and FQNEAQ (reference sequence). The CDR3 sequence: CASSTGVRREAFF. CDR3 nucleotides: TGTGCCAGCAGCACCGGTGTCAGGAGGGAAGCTTTCTTT.